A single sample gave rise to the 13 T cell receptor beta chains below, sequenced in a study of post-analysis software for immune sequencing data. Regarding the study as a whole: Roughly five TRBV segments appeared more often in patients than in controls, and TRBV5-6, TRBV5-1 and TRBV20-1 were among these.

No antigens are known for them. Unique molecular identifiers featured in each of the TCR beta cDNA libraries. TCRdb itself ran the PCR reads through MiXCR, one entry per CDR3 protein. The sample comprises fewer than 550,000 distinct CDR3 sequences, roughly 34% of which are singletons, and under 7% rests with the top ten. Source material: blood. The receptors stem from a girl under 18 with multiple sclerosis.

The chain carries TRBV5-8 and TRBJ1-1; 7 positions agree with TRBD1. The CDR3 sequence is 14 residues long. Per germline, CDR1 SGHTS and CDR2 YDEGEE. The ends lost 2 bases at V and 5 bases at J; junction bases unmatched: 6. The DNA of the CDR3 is TGTGCCAGCAGCTTCGAGGGGGCGCGAACTGAAGCTTTCTTT. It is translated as CASSFEGARTEAFF.

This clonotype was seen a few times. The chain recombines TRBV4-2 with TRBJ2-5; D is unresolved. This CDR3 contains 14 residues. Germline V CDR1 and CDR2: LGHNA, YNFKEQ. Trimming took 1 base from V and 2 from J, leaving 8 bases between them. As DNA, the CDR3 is TGTGCCAGCAGCCAAGGCACGGAACAAGAGACCCAGTACTTC. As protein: CASSQGTEQETQYF.

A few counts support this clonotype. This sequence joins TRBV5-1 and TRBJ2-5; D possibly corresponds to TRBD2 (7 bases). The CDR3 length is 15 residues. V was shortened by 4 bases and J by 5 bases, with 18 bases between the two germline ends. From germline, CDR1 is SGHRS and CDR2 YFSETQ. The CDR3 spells CASSGPGGGQETQYF. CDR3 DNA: TGCGCCAGCAGCGGTCCGGGGGGCGGCCAGGAGACCCAGTACTTC.

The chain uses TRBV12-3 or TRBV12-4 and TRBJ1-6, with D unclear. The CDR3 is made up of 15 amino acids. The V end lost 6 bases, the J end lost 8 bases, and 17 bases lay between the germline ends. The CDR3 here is CASSRPRQRDSPLHF. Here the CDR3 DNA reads TGTGCCAGCAGCCGCCCTAGGCAGCGCGATTCACCCCTCCACTTT.

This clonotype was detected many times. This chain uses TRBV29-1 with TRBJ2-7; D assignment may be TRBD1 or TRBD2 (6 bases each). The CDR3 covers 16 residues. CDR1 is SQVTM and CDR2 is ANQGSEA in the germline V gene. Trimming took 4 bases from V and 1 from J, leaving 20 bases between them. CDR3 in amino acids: CSVGAGGARWSYEQYF. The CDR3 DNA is TGCAGCGTTGGCGCCGGGGGCGCGAGATGGTCCTACGAGCAGTACTTC.

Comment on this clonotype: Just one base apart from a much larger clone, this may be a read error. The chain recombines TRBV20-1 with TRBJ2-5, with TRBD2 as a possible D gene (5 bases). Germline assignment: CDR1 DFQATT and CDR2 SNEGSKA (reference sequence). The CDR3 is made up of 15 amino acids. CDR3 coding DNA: TGCAGTGCCCCCATAATTGGCGGACTCCAAGAGACCCGGTACTTC. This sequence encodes CSAPIIGGLQETRYF.

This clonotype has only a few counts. DNA for the CDR3: TGCGCCAGCAGCTTGAATCGGCTAGCGGAAACTCAAGAGACCCAGTACTTC. It specifies CASSLNRLAETQETQYF. This rearrangement joins TRBV5-1 to TRBJ2-5; 7 nucleotides align to TRBD2. There are 17 residues in the CDR3. Germline-derived CDR1 and CDR2 are SGHRS and YFSETQ. The V segment lost 1 base and the J segment 2 bases; nucleotides outside the gene matches: 11.

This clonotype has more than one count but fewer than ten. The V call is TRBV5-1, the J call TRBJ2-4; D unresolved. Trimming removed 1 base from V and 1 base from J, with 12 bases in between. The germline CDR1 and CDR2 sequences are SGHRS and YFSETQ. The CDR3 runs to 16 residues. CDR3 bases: TGCGCCAGCAGCTTGCTCCAGGAAGGGGCCAAAAACATTCAGTACTTC. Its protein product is CASSLLQEGAKNIQYF.

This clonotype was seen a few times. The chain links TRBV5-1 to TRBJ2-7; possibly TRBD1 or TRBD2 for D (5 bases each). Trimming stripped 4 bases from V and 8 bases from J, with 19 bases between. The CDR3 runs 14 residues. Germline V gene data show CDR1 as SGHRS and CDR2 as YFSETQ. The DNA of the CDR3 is TGCGCCAGCAGCATCCGGGACCAGACGGAACAGCAGTACTTC. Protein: CASSIRDQTEQQYF. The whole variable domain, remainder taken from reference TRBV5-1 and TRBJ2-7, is KAGVTQTPRYLIKTRGQQVTLSCSPISGHRSVSWYQQTPGQGLQFLFEYFSETQRNKGNFPGRFSGRQFSNSRSEMNVSTLELGDSALYLCASSIRDQTEQQYFGPGTRLTVT.

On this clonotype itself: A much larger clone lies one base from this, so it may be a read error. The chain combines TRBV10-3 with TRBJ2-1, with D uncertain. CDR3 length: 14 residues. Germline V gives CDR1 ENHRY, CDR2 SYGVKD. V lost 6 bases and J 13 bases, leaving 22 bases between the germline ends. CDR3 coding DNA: TGTGCCATCAGAGCTCCAGGCACGCGAGAGACCCAGTTCTTC. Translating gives CAIRAPGTRETQFF.

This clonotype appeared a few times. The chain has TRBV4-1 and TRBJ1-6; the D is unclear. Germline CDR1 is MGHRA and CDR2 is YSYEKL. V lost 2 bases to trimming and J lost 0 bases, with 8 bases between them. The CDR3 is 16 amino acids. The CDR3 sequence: CASSQSFSSYNSPLHF. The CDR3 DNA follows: TGCGCCAGCAGCCAATCTTTCAGCTCCTATAATTCACCCCTCCACTTT.

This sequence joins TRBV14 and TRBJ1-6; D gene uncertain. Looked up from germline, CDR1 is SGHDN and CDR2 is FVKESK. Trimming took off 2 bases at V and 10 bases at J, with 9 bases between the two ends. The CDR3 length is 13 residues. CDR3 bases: TGTGCCAGCAGCCAAAACCTGGGGTCACCCCTCCACTTT. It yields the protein CASSQNLGSPLHF. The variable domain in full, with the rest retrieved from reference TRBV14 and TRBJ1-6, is EAGVTQFPSHSVIEKGQTVTLRCDPISGHDNLYWYRRVMGKEIKFLLHFVKESKQDESGMPNNRFLAERTGGTYSTLKVQPAELEDSGVYFCASSQNLGSPLHFGNGTRLTVT.

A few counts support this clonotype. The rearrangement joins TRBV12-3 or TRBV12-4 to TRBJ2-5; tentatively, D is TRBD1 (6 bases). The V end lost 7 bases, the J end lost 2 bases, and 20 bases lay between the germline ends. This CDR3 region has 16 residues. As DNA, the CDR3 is TGTGCCAGCAATAACTGGGGGCTGAAAGGGCAAGAGACCCAGTACTTC. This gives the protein CASNNWGLKGQETQYF.